Sequencing of this TCR beta chain was carried out in a study of tumor-infiltrating lymphocytes in localized non-small cell lung cancer. The overall study: Tumor tissue and non-adjacent uninvolved lung came from each patient. Findings and caveats of the study: Not all patients were TCR sequenced, owing to tissue quantity. Each assay used a separate piece of the same tissue. Higher tumor T cell infiltration than in uninvolved lung was supported by TCRbeta sequencing.

Comment on this clone: Its cognate antigen is unknown.

The data were produced by immunoSEQ multiplex PCR, yet TCRdb's version contains in-frame clones alone and is incomplete. The sample shows around 3,200 clones, 55% to 60% of them seen only once. The length of the CDR3 is 16 residues. The trim removed 0 bases at V and 2 bases at J, leaving 5 bases unmatched. Germline assignment: CDR1 SGHKS and CDR2 YYEKEE (reference sequence). This TCR derives from a human donor with non-small cell lung cancer. This chain links TRBV5-5 with TRBJ1-5; 7 bases are a match to TRBD1. Material: uninvolved lung tissue not adjacent to the tumor. The chain's CDR3 is CASSLEGGHGNQPQHF. The CDR3 bases are TGTGCCAGCAGCTTGGAAGGGGGCCACGGCAATCAGCCCCAGCATTTT. Using reference TRBV5-5 and TRBJ1-5 for the parts outside the CDR3, the full variable domain is DAGVTQSPTHLIKTRGQQVTLRCSPISGHKSVSWYQQVLGQGPQFIFQYYEKEERGRGNFPDRFSARQFPNYSSELNVNALLLGDSALYLCASSLEGGHGNQPQHFGDGTRLSIL.